Following are 12 T cell receptor beta chains from one sample sequenced in a study of OX40 agonist ivuxolimab in advanced cancers. Data came from immunoSEQ multiplex PCR; TCRdb stores just in-frame clones and leaves some out. The sample yields around 60,000 clones, about 91% seen once. Source: CD4+ or CD8+ T cells sorted from blood, taken in a trial of the OX40 agonist ivuxolimab. Every receptor here comes from an adult with an advanced solid tumor such as melanoma, head and neck, liver or kidney cancer.

The V and J genes are TRBV28 and TRBJ2-6; D may be TRBD1 (5 bases). Germline-derived CDR1 and CDR2 are MDHEN and SYDVKM. There are 17 residues in the CDR3. Trimming shortened V by 5 bases and J by 4 bases, and 18 bases separated the two germline ends. The CDR3 is CASSGAQLSSGANVLTF. The CDR3 DNA follows: TGTGCCAGCAGTGGGGCGCAACTATCGTCGGGGGCCAACGTCCTGACTTTC.

The chain has TRBV7-9 and TRBJ2-7; D is uncertain. Germline-derived CDR1 and CDR2 are SEHNR and FQNEAQ (reference sequence). CDR3 length equals 16 residues. With 5 bases removed from V and 0 bases from J, the gap between germline ends came to 17 bases. The CDR3 sequence is CASSPQSAFSSYEQYF. The CDR3 region has the DNA TGTGCCAGCAGCCCCCAGTCCGCATTCAGCTCCTACGAGCAGTACTTC.

The chain employs TRBV5-1 and TRBJ2-1; D is possibly TRBD1 or TRBD2 (5 bases each). Germline lookup yields CDR1 SGHRS and CDR2 YFSETQ. V was cut by 4 bases and J by 5 bases, with 16 bases left in between. CDR3 length: 15 residues. This CDR3 reads CASSPRDPSNNEQFF. As DNA, the CDR3 is TGCGCCAGCAGCCCCCGGGACCCCAGTAACAATGAGCAGTTCTTC.

This clone was seen only once. The chain is built from TRBV27 and TRBJ2-2; 10 bases agree with TRBD2. This CDR3 has 14 residues. The germline gives CDR1 MNHEY, CDR2 SMNVEV (reference sequence). With 7 bases clipped from V and 4 bases from J, the junction kept 3 bases outside the gene matches. The CDR3 DNA follows: TGTGCCAGCAAACTAGCGGGGCCCACCGGGGAGCTGTTTTTT. It codes for CASKLAGPTGELFF.

This chain joins TRBV7-9 and TRBJ2-1; D gene unclear. Trimming cost V 3 bases and J 7 bases, with 13 bases left between them. From germline, CDR1 is SEHNR and CDR2 FQNEAQ (reference sequence). The CDR3 runs 14 residues. CDR3 protein: CASSLSLGLNEQFF. The CDR3 DNA is TGTGCCAGCAGCTTGTCCTTAGGGTTGAATGAGCAGTTCTTC.

This clone was seen only once. V usage is TRBV15 and J usage is TRBJ2-3; D may match TRBD1 or TRBD2 (5 bases each). Trimming stripped 3 bases from V and 4 bases from J, with 14 bases between. The V gene's germline CDR1 is LNHNV and CDR2 YYDKDF (reference sequence). This CDR3 has 15 amino acids. CDR3 nucleotide sequence: TGTGCCACCAGCAGGGAGGACAATAGTCCAGATACGCAGTATTTT. Its translation: CATSREDNSPDTQYF.

The CDR3 is CASSLVGGREQFF. The CDR3 DNA reads TGTGCCAGCAGTTTAGTTGGGGGCAGGGAGCAGTTCTTC. J is TRBJ2-1 and V is TRBV27, with D possibly TRBD1 on 6 matching bases. The CDR3 is made up of 13 amino acids. Per the germline V gene, CDR1 is MNHEY and CDR2 is SMNVEV (reference sequence). With 2 bases removed from V and 10 bases from J, the gap between germline ends came to 12 bases.

The chain links TRBV30 to TRBJ2-4; 7 bases are a match to TRBD1. This CDR3 region has 14 residues. The J segment lost 3 bases and the V segment lost 3 bases, leaving 5 bases of the junction unmatched. Looked up from germline, CDR1 is GTSNPN and CDR2 is SVGIG (reference sequence). The CDR3 region is CAWRPGTDKNIQYF. The CDR3 region has the DNA TGTGCCTGGAGACCCGGGACAGACAAAAACATTCAGTACTTC.

The chain is built from TRBV10-1 and TRBJ2-3; D tentatively reads TRBD1 or TRBD2 (5 bases each). Germline V gene data show CDR1 as WNHNN and CDR2 as SYGVQD (reference sequence). V was trimmed by 2 bases and J by 3 bases, leaving 9 bases between them. This CDR3 has 14 amino acids. The CDR3 reads CASSEDWGTDTQYF. In nucleotides, the CDR3 is TGCGCCAGCAGTGAGGACTGGGGGACAGATACGCAGTATTTT.

The J gene is TRBJ1-1, the V gene TRBV5-1, with D unclear. The V gene lost 0 bases and the J gene lost 0 bases, with 12 bases spanning the gap. CDR3 length: 16 amino acids. Per germline, CDR1 SGHRS and CDR2 YFSETQ. CDR3: CASSLAPLMMNTEAFF. In DNA, the CDR3 is TGCGCCAGCAGCTTGGCGCCTCTGATGATGAACACTGAAGCTTTCTTT.

The gene calls are TRBV6-5 and TRBJ1-4, with D unclear. This CDR3 has 14 residues. Trimming removed 6 bases at V and 4 bases at J, with 12 bases between. Germline-derived CDR1 and CDR2 are MNHEY and SVGAGI. CDR3 in amino acids: CASSRLNSNEKLFF. The CDR3 region has the DNA TGTGCCAGCAGCCGACTGAATAGTAATGAAAAACTGTTTTTT.

The rearrangement uses TRBV5-1 and TRBJ1-2; maybe TRBD1 (5 bases). Deletions cut 2 bases from V and 5 bases from J, with 16 bases between. The CDR3 consists of 15 residues. Germline CDR1 and CDR2: SGHRS and YFSETQ. CDR3 nucleotides: TGCGCCAGCAGCTTCGGCGCATCTAAGGGGTATGGCTACACCTTC. Protein: CASSFGASKGYGYTF.